These T cell receptor beta chains were read from a single sample in a study of identical twins. TCRdb analysed the 5' RACE reads with MiXCR anew, one entry per CDR3 protein. The sample shows around 1.7 million distinct CDR3 sequences, under 35% of them seen only once. Sequencing input: cord blood. All receptors derive from a newborn girl in good health. CDR3s include the opening cysteine and the closing phenylalanine or tryptophan. The order of the fields is J gene, CDR3 length, V gene, clone size, CDR3 protein. Where a row states a size, it is once, few, many or the class of an expanded clone; other rows omit it.

J gene: TRBJ2-4
CDR3 length: 13
V gene: TRBV6-1
clone size: .
CDR3 protein: CASNLRGVGEQYF

J gene: TRBJ1-2
CDR3 length: 13
V gene: TRBV20-1
clone size: .
CDR3 protein: CSATQADDKGYTF

J gene: TRBJ2-5
CDR3 length: 14
V gene: TRBV13
clone size: .
CDR3 protein: CASSDRTAKETQYF

J gene: TRBJ1-6
CDR3 length: 14
V gene: TRBV20-1
clone size: .
CDR3 protein: CSAQTPRVNSPIHF

J gene: TRBJ2-7
CDR3 length: 16
V gene: TRBV28
clone size: .
CDR3 protein: CASSLPTSGRVYEQYF

J gene: TRBJ1-1
CDR3 length: 15
V gene: TRBV5-1
clone size: few
CDR3 protein: CASSLVRAGGTEAFF

J gene: TRBJ2-7
CDR3 length: 14
V gene: TRBV7-9
clone size: .
CDR3 protein: CASSLSGRVVEQYF

J gene: TRBJ2-5
CDR3 length: 16
V gene: TRBV6-6
clone size: .
CDR3 protein: CASSYSGTQSKETQYF

J gene: TRBJ2-5
CDR3 length: 16
V gene: TRBV2
clone size: .
CDR3 protein: CASSAILAGARKTQYF

J gene: TRBJ1-1
CDR3 length: 13
V gene: TRBV5-1
clone size: few
CDR3 protein: CASSYKRNTEAFF

J gene: TRBJ2-1
CDR3 length: 14
V gene: TRBV20-1
clone size: .
CDR3 protein: CSAYGLAGRNEQFF

J gene: TRBJ1-2
CDR3 length: 16
V gene: TRBV4-1
clone size: .
CDR3 protein: CASSHDDREGNYGYTF

J gene: TRBJ1-1
CDR3 length: 14
V gene: TRBV18
clone size: few
CDR3 protein: CASSPAAGNTEAFF

J gene: TRBJ2-3
CDR3 length: 13
V gene: TRBV14
clone size: many
CDR3 protein: CASSHTAPDTQYF

J gene: TRBJ1-2
CDR3 length: 13
V gene: TRBV20-1
clone size: few
CDR3 protein: CSARGQGPYGYTF

J gene: TRBJ2-1
CDR3 length: 15
V gene: TRBV11-2
clone size: .
CDR3 protein: CASSGDRVQIYEQFF

J gene: TRBJ1-6
CDR3 length: 13
V gene: TRBV28
clone size: few
CDR3 protein: CASCFVDNSPLHF

J gene: TRBJ1-2
CDR3 length: 13
V gene: TRBV20-1
clone size: few
CDR3 protein: CSARTPGGYGYTF

J gene: TRBJ2-5
CDR3 length: 16
V gene: TRBV20-1
clone size: .
CDR3 protein: CSARDYFAGVEETQYF

J gene: TRBJ1-6
CDR3 length: 14
V gene: TRBV20-1
clone size: .
CDR3 protein: CSARESVSNSPLHF

J gene: TRBJ2-2
CDR3 length: 16
V gene: TRBV5-4
clone size: .
CDR3 protein: CASSPPGISRPGELFF

J gene: TRBJ2-5
CDR3 length: 14
V gene: TRBV28
clone size: few
CDR3 protein: CASSLLAGVQQQYF

J gene: TRBJ2-7
CDR3 length: 13
V gene: TRBV27
clone size: few
CDR3 protein: CASSTQGAYEQYF